This T cell receptor beta chain was sequenced in a study of CD8+CD57+ T cells in acquired aplastic anemia. Findings and caveats of the study: Patients and healthy controls showed no significant CD8+ Simpson's diversity difference. Common to patients and controls were roughly 30 CD8+ CDR3 sequences.

The study profiled TCR beta VDJ and CDR3 using genomic DNA as template. TCRdb reanalysed the reads using MiXCR and keeps one entry per CDR3 protein. The table shows some 200,000 distinct CDR3 sequences, with roughly 50% occurring only once. This clonotype was recorded at least ten times. The antigen is unknown. Patients who underwent sequencing had shown CD8+CD57+ cell expansion by flow cytometry. Patient blood was sampled before any therapy had been received. CDR1 and CDR2 (germline): MNHNS, SASEGT. The V end lost 0 bases, the J end lost 8 bases, and 10 bases lay between the germline ends. The CDR3 is 13 amino acids.

This chain links TRBV6-1 with TRBJ1-1; tentative D call: TRBD1 (5 bases). The sequenced sample was sorted CD4+, CD8+, or CD8+CD57+ T cells (not recorded which) from PBMCs. The TCR sequence derives from a human donor with aplastic anemia. CDR3 loop: CASSEASQGEAFF. The DNA for the CDR3 is TGTGCCAGCAGTGAAGCGAGTCAGGGAGAAGCTTTCTTT.